These 28 T cell receptor beta chains were all obtained from the same sample, sequenced in a study of blood T cells in healthy people across ages. Primers used in a second PCR of roughly 6 to 12 cycles were a sample-barcoded 5' primer and a J-beta primer mix. TCRdb re-called the 5' RACE reads through MiXCR, storing one row per CDR3 protein. The data hold some 1,800,000 distinct CDR3 sequences, with 30% to 40% observed a single time. The sample consisted of blood. The receptors shown here come from a human donor in good health.

The table lists this clonotype with a few counts. The chain combines TRBV6-5 with TRBJ1-2; D is unresolved. V shed 6 bases and J shed 4 bases, with 15 bases lying between them. The CDR3 contains 14 residues. Per the germline V gene, CDR1 is MNHEY and CDR2 is SVGAGI. This CDR3 is CASRSEPGSYGYTF. The CDR3 coding sequence is TGTGCCAGCAGATCCGAGCCGGGGAGCTATGGCTACACCTTC.

The chain carries TRBV25-1 and TRBJ2-5; TRBD1 is a possible D gene (5 bases). The J call may be wrong; the DNA end is better matched by TRBJ2-1. Germline-derived CDR1 and CDR2 are MGHDK and SYGVNS. The CDR3 extends over 14 amino acids. CDR3 residues: CASSELREQETQFF. CDR3 coding DNA: TGTGCCAGCAGTGAACTCAGGGAACAAGAGACCCAGTTCTTC.

The rearrangement joins TRBV20-1 to TRBJ2-1; D is undetermined. The J call may be in error: the DNA end matches TRBJ2-7 better. This CDR3 region has 14 residues. Germline lookup yields CDR1 DFQATT and CDR2 SNEGSKA (reference sequence). The DNA for the CDR3 is TGCAGTGCTAGACCGGGCCATAGAGGCAATGAGCAGTACTTC. It codes for CSARPGHRGNEQYF.

This clonotype has just a few counts. The rearrangement joins TRBV5-6 to TRBJ2-7; the D gene is possibly TRBD2 (5 bases). Germline lookup yields CDR1 SGHDT and CDR2 YYEEEE. V gave up 3 bases and J gave up 3 bases, with 16 bases separating them. The CDR3 spans 15 residues. The chain's CDR3 is CASSSATRGFYEQYF. The CDR3 nucleotides read TGTGCCAGCAGCTCCGCAACTCGGGGTTTCTACGAGCAGTACTTC.

The sample holds a few counts of this clonotype. The chain recombines TRBV12-3 or TRBV12-4 with TRBJ2-3, with D tentatively TRBD2 (6 bases). The CDR3 is made up of 13 amino acids. V dropped 6 bases and J dropped 4 bases, with 11 bases sitting between them. The CDR3 loop reads CASRFREADTQYF. DNA for the CDR3: TGTGCCAGCAGATTTAGGGAGGCAGATACGCAGTATTTT.

Comment on this clonotype: The junction departs from germline at one end; a sequencing error may be responsible. This sequence joins TRBV20-1 and TRBJ1-5; tentative D call: TRBD1 (5 bases). CDR1 DFQATT and CDR2 SNEGSKA come from the germline V gene (reference sequence). This CDR3 contains 13 residues. The CDR3 sequence is CGASRDSNQPQHF. The CDR3 region has the DNA TGCGGTGCTAGCAGGGATAGCAATCAGCCCCAGCATTTT.

The V gene is TRBV7-2, the J gene TRBJ2-6; TRBD1 matches at 7 bases. The CDR3 is 16 amino acids. Germline V CDR1 and CDR2: SGHTA, FQGNSA. Trimming removed 2 bases from V and 3 bases from J; junction bases left unmatched: 4. The CDR3 is CASSLYRGSGANVLTF. CDR3 bases: TGTGCCAGCAGCTTATACAGGGGAAGTGGGGCCAACGTCCTGACTTTC. The whole variable domain, remainder taken from reference TRBV7-2 and TRBJ2-6, is GAGVSQSPSNKVTEKGKDVELRCDPISGHTALYWYRQSLGQGLEFLIYFQGNSAPDKSGLPSDRFSAERTGGSVSTLTIQRTQQEDSAVYLCASSLYRGSGANVLTFGAGSRLTVL.

This clonotype turned up a few times. The V call is TRBV5-1, the J call TRBJ1-2, with TRBD1 matching 7 bases. The CDR3 is 14 residues long. Trimming removed 3 bases from V and 3 bases from J; junction bases left unmatched: 5. Germline CDR1 and CDR2: SGHRS and YFSETQ. The CDR3 DNA follows: TGCGCCAGCAGCTATCTCGGGACAGACTATGGCTACACCTTC. Encoded protein: CASSYLGTDYGYTF.

The J gene is TRBJ2-7, the V gene TRBV6-2 or TRBV6-3, with D perhaps matching TRBD2 (5 bases). The germline V and J ends were trimmed by 4 bases and 1 base, with 14 bases remaining between them. Per germline, CDR1 MNHEY and CDR2 SVGEGT. CDR3 length: 15 amino acids. The CDR3 sequence: CASSSDYERSYEQYF. For the CDR3, the DNA is TGTGCCAGCAGTTCTGACTACGAGAGGTCCTACGAGCAGTACTTC.

The rearrangement uses TRBV4-3 and TRBJ2-2, with 7 bases fitting TRBD1. Germline CDR1 LGHNA, CDR2 YSLEER. The CDR3 loop spans 14 amino acids. The V segment lost 3 bases and the J segment 6 bases; nucleotides outside the gene matches: 4. In nucleotides, the CDR3 is TGCGCCAGCAGCCAGGGACAGTCGCCCGGGGAGCTGTTTTTT. This encodes CASSQGQSPGELFF.

This clonotype was recorded a few times. This rearrangement joins TRBV13 to TRBJ2-5; D may be TRBD1 or TRBD2 (5 bases each). Trimming took off 5 bases at V and 4 bases at J, with 17 bases between the two ends. The V gene's germline CDR1 is PRHDT and CDR2 FYEKMQ (reference sequence). The CDR3 length is 15 residues. In DNA form, the CDR3 reads TGTGCCAGCAGCCCGACGAGTGGGGGTTTAGAGACCCAGTACTTC. Encoded protein: CASSPTSGGLETQYF.

V usage is TRBV4-2 and J usage is TRBJ2-7; D is uncertain. The CDR3 is 16 amino acids. CDR1 LGHNA and CDR2 YNFKEQ come from the germline V gene. Trimming cost V 4 bases and J 2 bases, with 18 bases left between them. CDR3 in DNA: TGTGCCAGCAGCCGCCTACCGGTCGTAGGCGCCTACGAGCAGTACTTC. Protein product: CASSRLPVVGAYEQYF.

The chain recombines TRBV10-3 with TRBJ2-1; 12 nucleotides match TRBD1. V shed 3 bases, J shed 7 bases, and the junction held 4 bases outside the gene matches. The CDR3 runs to 15 residues. In germline, CDR1 is ENHRY, CDR2 SYGVKD. The CDR3 sequence: CAISDQGQGANEQFF. The CDR3 bases are TGTGCCATCAGTGACCAGGGACAGGGGGCGAATGAGCAGTTCTTC.

V is TRBV7-2 and J is TRBJ2-1, with D tentatively TRBD1 (5 bases). V gave up 4 bases and J gave up 2 bases, with 12 bases separating them. The CDR3 has 15 amino acids. The germline V gene has CDR1 SGHTA and CDR2 FQGNSA. The CDR3 DNA reads TGTGCCAGCAGCTCATCGGTGGGGCCCTACAATGAGCAGTTCTTC. It yields the protein CASSSSVGPYNEQFF.

This clonotype was observed a single time. The rearrangement joins TRBV20-1 to TRBJ1-2; D call uncertain. CDR1 is DFQATT and CDR2 is SNEGSKA in the germline V gene (reference sequence). The CDR3 is made up of 15 amino acids. Deletions cut 0 bases from V and 4 bases from J, with 15 bases between. This chain's CDR3 is CSAREATRDAYGYTF. The CDR3 region has the DNA TGCAGTGCTAGAGAGGCGACAAGGGATGCCTATGGCTACACCTTC.

This clonotype was seen a handful of times. V usage is TRBV20-1 and J usage is TRBJ2-5, with 13 bases lining up with TRBD2. The CDR3 contains 17 residues. The V gene end was trimmed by 0 bases and the J gene end by 2 bases; junction bases not matched to a gene: 6. The germline CDR1 and CDR2 sequences are DFQATT and SNEGSKA (reference sequence). CDR3 in DNA: TGCAGTGCTAGAGATGATGGACTAGCGGGGGCTCAAGAGACCCAGTACTTC. This codes for CSARDDGLAGAQETQYF.

This clonotype occurred a few times. V is TRBV20-1 and J is TRBJ1-2; D may be TRBD1 (5 bases). Trimming shortened V by 5 bases and J by 2 bases, and 18 bases separated the two germline ends. CDR3 length: 15 residues. Germline loops: CDR1 DFQATT, CDR2 SNEGSKA (reference sequence). This CDR3 reads CSASTRGEANYGYTF. As DNA, the CDR3 is TGCAGTGCTTCTACCCGGGGGGAAGCAAACTATGGCTACACCTTC.

The rearrangement links TRBV12-3 or TRBV12-4 to TRBJ2-1; D gene unclear. Trimming stripped 8 bases from V and 10 bases from J, with 12 bases between. The CDR3 is made up of 11 amino acids. CDR3 DNA sequence: TGTGCCAGCTGGGCCTCATCCGAGCAGTTCTTC. Its translation is CASWASSEQFF.

This clonotype was counted between two and nine times. The V and J genes are TRBV29-1 and TRBJ2-1; TRBD2 agrees at 10 bases. Unmatched junction bases numbered 6, after V lost 7 bases and J lost 9 bases. The germline V gene encodes CDR1 SQVTM and CDR2 ANQGSEA. The CDR3 has 12 residues. The DNA for the CDR3 is TGCAGCGCTGGGACTAGCGTTGGTGAGCAGTTCTTC. It translates to CSAGTSVGEQFF.

The rearrangement joins TRBV4-2 to TRBJ1-2; D is unresolved. CDR1 is LGHNA and CDR2 is YNFKEQ in the germline V gene. Trimming took off 4 bases at V and 4 bases at J, with 13 bases between the two ends. The CDR3 sequence is 14 residues long. In nucleotides, the CDR3 is TGTGCCAGCAGCCGGGAAGCGGGGTTCTATGGCTACACCTTC. Its protein product is CASSREAGFYGYTF.

The J gene is TRBJ1-6, the V gene TRBV7-2, with 8 bases matching TRBD1. The CDR3 totals 16 residues. Germline CDR1 SGHTA, CDR2 FQGNSA. Trimming cost V 1 base and J 3 bases; bases outside gene matches: 2. The CDR3 spells CASSLGQGIYNSPLHF. CDR3 coding DNA: TGTGCCAGCAGCTTAGGACAGGGGATCTATAATTCACCCCTCCACTTT.

The genes are TRBV2 and TRBJ2-3; D might be TRBD1 (5 bases). Trimming stripped 7 bases from V and 6 bases from J, with 14 bases between. The CDR3 has 13 amino acids. From germline, CDR1 is SNHLY and CDR2 FYNNEI. Here the CDR3 reads CASTPWGMDTQYF. DNA for the CDR3: TGTGCCAGCACCCCTTGGGGCATGGATACGCAGTATTTT.

This chain links TRBV5-1 with TRBJ2-7; 8 bases align to TRBD2. Per germline, CDR1 SGHRS and CDR2 YFSETQ. This CDR3 is 17 amino acids long. V was pared by 6 bases and J by 0 bases, with 14 bases of the junction left unmatched. CDR3 DNA: TGCGCCAGCACCGCGCTCCCCACTAGCGGAAGCTCCTACGAGCAGTACTTC. Translating gives CASTALPTSGSSYEQYF.

This clonotype turned up a few times. The chain links TRBV14 to TRBJ1-1; D is possibly TRBD1 (5 bases). V was clipped by 2 bases and J by 6 bases, with 10 bases between them. The length of the CDR3 is 13 residues. Germline CDR1 reads SGHDN; CDR2 reads FVKESK. As DNA, the CDR3 is TGTGCCAGCAGCCAATTAAGGGGAGCTGAAGCTTTCTTT. This codes for CASSQLRGAEAFF.

As regards this clonotype: A junction boundary mismatches the germline segment, possibly from a read error. This rearrangement joins TRBV19 to TRBJ1-1, with a possible D match to TRBD1 (5 bases). The CDR3 totals 11 residues. Per the germline V gene, CDR1 is LNHDA and CDR2 is SQIVND (reference sequence). CDR3 sequence reads: CASQGPIEVFF. Here the CDR3 DNA reads TGTGCCAGCCAGGGACCGATTGAAGTTTTCTTT.

This clonotype came up a few times. V is TRBV3-1 and J is TRBJ2-7; D remains unclear. The CDR3 length is 16 residues. Trimming shortened V by 1 base and J by 4 bases, and 17 bases separated the two germline ends. CDR1 LGHDT and CDR2 YNNKEL come from the germline V gene (reference sequence). CDR3 in amino acids: CASSQAANSAWYEQYF. CDR3 nucleotides: TGTGCCAGCAGCCAAGCGGCAAACTCGGCTTGGTACGAGCAGTACTTC.

The gene calls are TRBV20-1 and TRBJ1-2; tentative D call: TRBD1 (5 bases). CDR1 DFQATT and CDR2 SNEGSKA come from the germline V gene (reference sequence). The V end was cut by 0 bases, the J end by 4 bases, with 15 bases between. This CDR3 is 15 amino acids long. The CDR3 is CSARDRGRTSYGYTF. CDR3 in DNA: TGCAGTGCTAGAGACCGGGGCAGGACTAGCTATGGCTACACCTTC.

This clonotype was recorded only once. Likely a read error: the CDR3 ends without its conserved phenylalanine or tryptophan. Because the CDR3's place on the DNA is in doubt, the DNA is left out and the CDR3 is given as listed by TCRdb. The V call is TRBV20-1, the J call TRBJ2-1; the D call in the table, TRBD1, was not verified against the DNA. CDR1 is DFQATT and CDR2 is SNEGSKA in the germline V gene (reference sequence). The CDR3 adds up to 18 amino acids, both ends counted. This CDR3 is CSARVRAFGGAGGYTFGS.